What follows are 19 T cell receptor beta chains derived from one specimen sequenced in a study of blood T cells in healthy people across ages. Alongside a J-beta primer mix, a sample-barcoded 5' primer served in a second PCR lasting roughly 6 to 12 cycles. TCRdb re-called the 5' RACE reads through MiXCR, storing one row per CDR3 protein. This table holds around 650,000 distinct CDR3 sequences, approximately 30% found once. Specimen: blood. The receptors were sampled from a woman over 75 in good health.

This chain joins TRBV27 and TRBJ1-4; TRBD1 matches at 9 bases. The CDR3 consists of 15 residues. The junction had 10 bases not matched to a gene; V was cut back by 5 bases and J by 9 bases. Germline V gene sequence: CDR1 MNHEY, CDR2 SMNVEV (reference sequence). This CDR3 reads CASSPRDRVRKKLFF. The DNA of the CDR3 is TGTGCCAGCAGTCCCCGGGACAGGGTCAGAAAAAAACTGTTTTTT.

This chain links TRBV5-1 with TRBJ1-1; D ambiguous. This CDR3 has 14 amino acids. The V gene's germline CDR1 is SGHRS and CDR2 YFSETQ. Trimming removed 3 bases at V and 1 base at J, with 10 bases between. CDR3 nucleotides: TGCGCCAGCAGCTCCCCTGAGCCGAACACTGAAGCTTTCTTT. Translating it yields CASSSPEPNTEAFF.

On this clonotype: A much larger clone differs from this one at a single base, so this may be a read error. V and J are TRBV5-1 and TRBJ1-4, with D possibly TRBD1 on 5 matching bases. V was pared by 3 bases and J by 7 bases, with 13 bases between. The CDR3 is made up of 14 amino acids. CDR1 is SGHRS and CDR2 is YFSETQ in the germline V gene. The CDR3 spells CASSSYRQSEKLFF. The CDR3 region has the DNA TGCGCCAGCAGCTCCTACAGGCAGTCTGAAAAACTGTTTTTT.

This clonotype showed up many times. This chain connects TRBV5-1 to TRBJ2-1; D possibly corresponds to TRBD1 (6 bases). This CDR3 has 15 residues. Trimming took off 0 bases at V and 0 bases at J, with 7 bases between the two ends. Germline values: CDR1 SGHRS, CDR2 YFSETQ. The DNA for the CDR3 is TGCGCCAGCAGCTTGGAGGGGGTCTCCTACAATGAGCAGTTCTTC. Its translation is CASSLEGVSYNEQFF.

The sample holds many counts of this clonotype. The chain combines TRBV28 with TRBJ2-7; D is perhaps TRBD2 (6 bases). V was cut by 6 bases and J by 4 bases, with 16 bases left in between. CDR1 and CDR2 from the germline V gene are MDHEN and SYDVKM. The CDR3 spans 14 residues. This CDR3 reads CASSPGDRSYEQYF. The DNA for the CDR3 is TGTGCCAGCAGCCCGGGAGACCGCTCATACGAGCAGTACTTC.

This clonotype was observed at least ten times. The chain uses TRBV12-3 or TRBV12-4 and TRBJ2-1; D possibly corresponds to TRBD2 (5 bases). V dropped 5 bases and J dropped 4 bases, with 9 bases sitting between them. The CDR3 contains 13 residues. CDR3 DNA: TGTGCCAGCAGTCGTACTAGTTACAATGAGCAGTTCTTC. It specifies CASSRTSYNEQFF.

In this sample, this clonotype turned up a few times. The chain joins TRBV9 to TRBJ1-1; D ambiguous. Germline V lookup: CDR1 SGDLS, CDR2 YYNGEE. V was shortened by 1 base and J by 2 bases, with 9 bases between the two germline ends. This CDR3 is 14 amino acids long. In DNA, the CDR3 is TGTGCCAGCAGCGTAAGGGAACGTAACACTGAAGCTTTCTTT. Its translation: CASSVRERNTEAFF.

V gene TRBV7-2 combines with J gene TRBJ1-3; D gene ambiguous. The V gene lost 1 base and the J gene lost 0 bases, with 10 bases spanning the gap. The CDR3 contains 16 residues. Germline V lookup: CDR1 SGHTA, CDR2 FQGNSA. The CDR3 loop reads CASSLDLIPSGNTIYF. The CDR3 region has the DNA TGTGCCAGCAGCTTAGACCTCATCCCCTCTGGAAACACCATATATTTT.

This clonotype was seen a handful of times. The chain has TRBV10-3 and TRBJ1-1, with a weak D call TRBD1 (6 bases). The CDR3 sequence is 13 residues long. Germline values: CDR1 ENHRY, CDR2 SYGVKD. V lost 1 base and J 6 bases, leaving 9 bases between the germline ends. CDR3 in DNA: TGTGCCATCAGTGAGTACAGGGAGGCTGAAGCTTTCTTT. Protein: CAISEYREAEAFF.

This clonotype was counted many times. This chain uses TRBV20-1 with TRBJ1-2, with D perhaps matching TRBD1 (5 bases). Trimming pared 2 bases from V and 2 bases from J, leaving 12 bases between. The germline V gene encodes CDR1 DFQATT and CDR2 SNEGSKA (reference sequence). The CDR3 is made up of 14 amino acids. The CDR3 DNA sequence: TGCAGTGCTAGAAGGGGCGATACAAACTATGGCTACACCTTC. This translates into CSARRGDTNYGYTF.

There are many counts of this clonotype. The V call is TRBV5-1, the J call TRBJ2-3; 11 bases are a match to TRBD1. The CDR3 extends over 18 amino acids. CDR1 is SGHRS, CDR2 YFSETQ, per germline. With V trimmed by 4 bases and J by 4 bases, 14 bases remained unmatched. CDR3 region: CASSLYPGQGVGSDTQYF. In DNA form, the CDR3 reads TGCGCCAGCAGCCTATACCCGGGACAGGGGGTAGGCTCAGATACGCAGTATTTT.

CDR3 in DNA: TGTGCCAGCAGCCTTTCGGTATCTGAGCAGTTCTTC. Residues: CASSLSVSEQFF. The rearrangement uses TRBV6-6 and TRBJ2-1; D gene uncertain. V gave up 6 bases and J gave up 9 bases, with 12 bases separating them. The CDR3 sequence is 12 residues long. Looked up from germline, CDR1 is MNHNY and CDR2 is SVGAGI (reference sequence).

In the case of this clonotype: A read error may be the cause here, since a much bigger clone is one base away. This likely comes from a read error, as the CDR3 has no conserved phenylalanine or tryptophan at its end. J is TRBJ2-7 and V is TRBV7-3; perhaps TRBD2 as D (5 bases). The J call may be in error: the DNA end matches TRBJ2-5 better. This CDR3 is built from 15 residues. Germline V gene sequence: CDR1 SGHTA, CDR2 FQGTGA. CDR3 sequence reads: CASSLLGRGGETQYC. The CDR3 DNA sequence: TGTGCCAGCAGCTTATTAGGACGGGGTGGAGAGACCCAGTACTGC.

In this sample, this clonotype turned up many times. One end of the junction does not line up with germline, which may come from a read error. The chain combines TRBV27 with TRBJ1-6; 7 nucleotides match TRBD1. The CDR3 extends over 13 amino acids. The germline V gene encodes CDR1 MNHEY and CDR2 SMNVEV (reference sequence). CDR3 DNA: TGCGCCAGCAGCTTAAACAGGGGTTCACCCCTCCACTTT. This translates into CASSLNRGSPLHF.

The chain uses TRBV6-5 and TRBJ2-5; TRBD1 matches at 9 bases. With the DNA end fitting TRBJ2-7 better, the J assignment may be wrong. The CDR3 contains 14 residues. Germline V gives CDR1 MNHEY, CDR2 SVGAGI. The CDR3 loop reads CASSYFGTGIEQYF. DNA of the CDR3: TGTGCCAGCAGTTACTTCGGGACAGGGATCGAGCAGTACTTC.

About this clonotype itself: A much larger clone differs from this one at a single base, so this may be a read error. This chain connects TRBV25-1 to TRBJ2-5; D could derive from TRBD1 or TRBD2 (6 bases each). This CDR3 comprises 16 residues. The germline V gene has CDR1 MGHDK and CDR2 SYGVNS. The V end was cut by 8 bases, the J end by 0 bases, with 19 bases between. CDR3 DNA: TGTGCCAGCTTCCGGGGAGACGGGGGCTACCAAGAGACCCAGTACTTC. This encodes CASFRGDGGYQETQYF.

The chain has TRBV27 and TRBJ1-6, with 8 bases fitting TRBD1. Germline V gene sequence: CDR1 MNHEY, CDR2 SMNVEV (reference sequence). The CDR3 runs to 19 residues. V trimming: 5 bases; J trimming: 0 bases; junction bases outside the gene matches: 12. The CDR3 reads CASSPGGTGTSSYNSPLHF. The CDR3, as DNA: TGTGCCAGCAGTCCGGGGGGGACAGGAACAAGCTCCTATAATTCACCCCTCCACTTT.

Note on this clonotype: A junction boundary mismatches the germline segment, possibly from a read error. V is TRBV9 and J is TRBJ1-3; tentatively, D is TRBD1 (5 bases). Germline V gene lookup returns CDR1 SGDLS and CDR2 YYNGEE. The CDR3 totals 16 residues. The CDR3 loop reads CASSEKQDHSGNTIDF. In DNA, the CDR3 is TGTGCCAGCAGCGAAAAACAGGACCACTCTGGAAACACCATAGATTTT.

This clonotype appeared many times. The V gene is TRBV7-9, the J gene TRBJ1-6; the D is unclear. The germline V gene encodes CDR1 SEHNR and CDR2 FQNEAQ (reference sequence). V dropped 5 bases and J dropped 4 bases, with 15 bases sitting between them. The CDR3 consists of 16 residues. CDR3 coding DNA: TGTGCCAGCAGCCGGTCCGAGACCGCGTATAATTCACCCCTCCACTTT. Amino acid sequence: CASSRSETAYNSPLHF.